This TCR beta chain was sequenced in a study of blood T cells in healthy people across ages. PCR was performed a second time for roughly 7 to 12 cycles using a sample-barcoded 5' primer and a J-beta primer mix. In TCRdb, the 5' RACE reads were re-called with MiXCR into one record per CDR3 protein. This table has 550,000 to 600,000 distinct CDR3 sequences, about 45% appearing once. The CDR3 totals 15 residues. With 4 bases clipped from V and 3 bases from J, the junction kept 9 bases outside the gene matches. The germline V gene encodes CDR1 SGHRS and CDR2 YFSETQ. The specimen sequenced was blood. This TCR was sampled from a man older than 75 in good health. The V call is TRBV5-1, the J call TRBJ2-7; 8 nucleotides match TRBD1. This CDR3 is CASSPVGQENYEQYF. CDR3 bases: TGCGCCAGCAGCCCCGTGGGACAGGAAAACTACGAGCAGTACTTC.